Listed below are T cell receptor beta chains from one sample, sequenced in a study of CD8 T cells in ankylosing spondylitis. Each CDR3 protein is one row after TCRdb ran MiXCR on the 5' RACE reads. The data hold about 150,000 distinct CDR3 sequences, with 44% observed a single time. The sample was synovial fluid, either unsorted or a sorted T cell fraction (not recorded which). These receptors originate from a male donor with ankylosing spondylitis. Both conserved end residues are part of each CDR3. D genes are given only for firm matches. Not every row has a clone size; where given, it reads once, few, many or a size class.

clone_size	d_call	v_call	j_call	cdr3_aa	cdr3_nt
-	TRBD2	TRBV28	TRBJ2-3	CASSFLAGGAQTDTQYF	TGTGCCAGCAGTTTCCTAGCGGGAGGGGCCCAGACAGATACGCAGTATTTT
few	TRBD2	TRBV3-1	TRBJ2-1	CASSQVSGGRGNEQFF	TGTGCCAGCAGCCAGGTCTCGGGCGGGAGAGGTAATGAGCAGTTCTTC
few	-	TRBV7-9	TRBJ2-3	CASSPPGTSVDTQYF	TGTGCCAGCAGCCCGCCAGGGACTTCAGTAGATACGCAGTATTTT
few	TRBD2	TRBV5-5	TRBJ2-3	CASSLLARAGVDTQYF	TGTGCCAGCAGCTTACTTGCGCGAGCGGGAGTGGATACGCAGTATTTT
-	-	TRBV12-3/TRBV12-4	TRBJ1-1	CASSLYWRRAAFF	TGTGCCAGCAGTTTATATTGGAGAAGGGCCGCTTTCTTT
few	-	TRBV12-3/TRBV12-4	TRBJ1-3	CASTINPSGNTIYF	TGTGCCAGCACCATTAACCCCTCTGGAAACACCATATATTTT
many	TRBD1	TRBV29-1	TRBJ2-7	CSVGQGAYEQYF	TGCAGCGTTGGTCAGGGGGCCTACGAGCAGTACTTC
once	-	TRBV20-1	TRBJ1-6	CSADVKYSDNSPLHF	TGCAGTGCCGATGTAAAGTACAGTGATAATTCACCCCTCCACTTT
-	-	TRBV6-1	TRBJ2-3	CASSKISGTGADTQYF	TGTGCCAGCAGTAAGATCTCAGGGACGGGGGCAGATACGCAGTATTTT
many	-	TRBV29-1	TRBJ1-2	CSIEAQGSNLGGYTF	TGCAGCATCGAGGCGCAGGGCAGTAACCTGGGTGGCTACACCTTC
-	-	TRBV11-1	TRBJ1-3	CASSLGNRAIGSGNTIYF	TGTGCCAGCAGCTTAGGGAACAGGGCAATTGGCTCTGGAAACACCATATATTTT
-	-	TRBV28	TRBJ2-5	CASSFNVWVGVKGEETQYF	TGTGCCAGCAGTTTTAACGTTTGGGTGGGGGTGAAAGGAGAAGAGACCCAGTACTTC
-	-	TRBV12-3/TRBV12-4	TRBJ1-1	CASSLNPGATEAFF	TGTGCCAGCAGTTTAAACCCCGGGGCCACTGAAGCTTTCTTT
few	-	TRBV4-1	TRBJ2-1	CASSPIQLDYNEQFF	TGCGCCAGCAGCCCCATACAGCTAGATTACAATGAGCAGTTCTTC
-	-	TRBV6-1	TRBJ1-3	CASTNLDPGNTIYF	TGTGCCAGCACCAACCTGGACCCGGGAAACACCATATATTTT
few	-	TRBV5-1	TRBJ1-2	CASGGPRRGYTF	TGCGCCAGCGGGGGCCCGAGACGAGGCTACACCTTC
-	-	TRBV3-1	TRBJ2-7	CASSQEAESSYEQYF	TGTGCCAGCAGCCAAGAGGCAGAAAGCTCCTACGAGCAGTACTTC